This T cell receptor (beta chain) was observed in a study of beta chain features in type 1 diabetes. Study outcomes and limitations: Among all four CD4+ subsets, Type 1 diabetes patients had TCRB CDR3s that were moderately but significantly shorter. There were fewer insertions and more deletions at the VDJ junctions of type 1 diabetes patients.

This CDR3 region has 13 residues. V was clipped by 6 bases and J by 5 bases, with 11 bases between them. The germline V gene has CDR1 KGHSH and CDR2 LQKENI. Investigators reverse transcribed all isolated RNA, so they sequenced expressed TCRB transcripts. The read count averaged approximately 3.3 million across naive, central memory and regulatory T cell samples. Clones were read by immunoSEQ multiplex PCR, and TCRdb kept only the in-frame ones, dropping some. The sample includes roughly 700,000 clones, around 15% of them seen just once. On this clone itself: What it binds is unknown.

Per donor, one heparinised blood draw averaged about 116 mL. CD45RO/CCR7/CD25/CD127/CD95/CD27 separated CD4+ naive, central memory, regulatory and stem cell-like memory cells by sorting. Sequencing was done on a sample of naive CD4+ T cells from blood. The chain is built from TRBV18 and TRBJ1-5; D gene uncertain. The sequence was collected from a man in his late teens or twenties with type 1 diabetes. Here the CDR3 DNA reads TGTGCCAGCTCGCCGAACGAGGATCAGCCCCAGCATTTT. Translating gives CASSPNEDQPQHF.